This T cell receptor beta chain was obtained from a study of blood T cell repertoires in COVID-19. Whole-study context: Sites across the United States, Italy and Spain contributed samples from acute and convalescent COVID-19.

As processed by the authors: Amplified reference gene primers provided the basis for estimating nucleated cell counts. Produced via immunoSEQ multiplex PCR; TCRdb's table is partial and in-frame only. For V, J and clone size, that table is used; D and trimming come from the DNA. The sample lists 150,000 to 200,000 clones; 75% to 95% were seen once. The sequenced material came from peripheral blood. This clonotype was obtained from a man over 45 with acute or convalescent COVID-19.

This chain's CDR3 is CASSLLGGESGNTIYF. The CDR3 nucleotides read TGCGCCAGCAGCTTGTTGGGGGGAGAATCTGGAAACACCATATATTTT. The chain couples TRBV5-1 to TRBJ1-3, with D perhaps TRBD1 (5 bases). This CDR3 spans 16 amino acids. Trimming took 1 base from V and 1 from J, leaving 12 bases between them. The germline CDR1 and CDR2 sequences are SGHRS and YFSETQ.